This is a list of T cell receptor beta chains from one sample in a study of identical twins. TCRdb reprocessed the 5' RACE reads via MiXCR and lists one record per CDR3 protein. Of 250,000 or so distinct CDR3 sequences listed, approximately 7.3% are singletons. The same sample was also used in a study of yellow fever vaccine responses in identical twins.

The sample was CD8+ T cells sorted from blood. The receptors originated from a woman aged 18-29 years in good health. Both conserved end residues are part of each CDR3. The order of the fields is J gene, clone size, V gene, D gene, CDR3 protein, CDR3 DNA. D genes are given only for firm matches. A clone size is listed for some rows: how often the clone was seen (once, few, many), or a class if it is expanded.

>TRBJ2-2|NA|TRBV7-6|TRBD2
CASSLGVSGANTGELFF
TGTGCCAGCAGCTTAGGTGTTAGCGGGGCGAACACCGGGGAGCTGTTTTTT
>TRBJ2-7|few|TRBV7-2|TRBD2
CASSFLAGGYEQYF
TGTGCCAGCAGCTTTCTAGCGGGCGGCTACGAGCAGTACTTC
>TRBJ2-5|few|TRBV5-1|NA
CASSRLARETQYF
TGCGCCAGCAGCAGATTAGCACGCGAGACCCAGTACTTC
>TRBJ2-5|NA|TRBV5-1|NA
CASSLAVATTQETQYF
TGCGCCAGCAGCTTGGCCGTAGCTACGACACAAGAGACCCAGTACTTC
>TRBJ2-4|many|TRBV29-1|NA
CSVEGGGNPKNIQYF
TGCAGCGTTGAAGGGGGGGGCAACCCAAAAAACATTCAGTACTTC
>TRBJ2-5|many|TRBV5-1|NA
CASSASVSGGQETQYF
TGCGCCAGCAGCGCATCGGTTAGCGGTGGCCAAGAGACCCAGTACTTC
>TRBJ1-2|many|TRBV14|NA
CASSPGRVADGYTF
TGTGCCAGCAGCCCGGGCCGGGTGGCGGATGGCTACACCTTC
>TRBJ1-6|few|TRBV7-8|NA
CASSLALGDNSPLHF
TGTGCCAGCAGCTTAGCGTTGGGGGACAATTCACCCCTCCACTTT
>TRBJ2-6|NA|TRBV12-3/TRBV12-4|NA
CASSLRDTSGANVLTF
TGTGCCAGCAGTTTGCGGGATACCTCTGGGGCCAACGTCCTGACTTTC
>TRBJ1-5|NA|TRBV24-1|NA
CATSAPSNTQPQHF
TGTGCCACCAGTGCCCCTTCGAATACTCAGCCCCAGCATTTT
>TRBJ2-1|many|TRBV28|NA
CASRAPSDPDNEQFF
TGTGCCAGCAGGGCCCCCAGCGACCCCGACAATGAGCAGTTCTTC
>TRBJ2-3|NA|TRBV20-1|NA
CSARDSQGPGTDTQYF
TGCAGTGCTAGAGATAGTCAGGGGCCCGGCACAGATACGCAGTATTTT
>TRBJ1-1|few|TRBV20-1|NA
CSAPSSQDTEAFF
TGCAGTGCGCCATCGAGCCAGGACACTGAAGCTTTCTTT
>TRBJ2-3|many|TRBV12-3/TRBV12-4|NA
CASTVGEIKGTDTQYF
TGTGCCAGCACCGTGGGGGAAATAAAGGGCACAGATACGCAGTATTTT
>TRBJ1-5|many|TRBV10-3|NA
CAIELVYQPQHF
TGTGCCATAGAATTGGTTTATCAGCCCCAGCATTTT
>TRBJ2-5|NA|TRBV9|NA
CASSVEPDAETQYF
TGTGCCAGCAGCGTAGAACCGGACGCAGAGACCCAGTACTTC
>TRBJ2-2|many|TRBV6-1|NA
CASGRQGGNTGELFF
TGTGCCAGCGGACGTCAGGGAGGGAACACCGGGGAGCTGTTTTTT
>TRBJ1-2|many|TRBV12-3/TRBV12-4|NA
CASRQGNYGYTF
TGTGCCAGCAGACAGGGAAACTATGGCTACACCTTC
>TRBJ2-7|few|TRBV7-9|TRBD1
CASSTGTGGPREQYF
TGTGCCAGCAGCACCGGGACAGGGGGCCCCCGGGAGCAGTACTTC
>TRBJ1-2|few|TRBV25-1|NA
CASSIQTMGYGYTF
TGTGCCAGCAGTATACAGACTATGGGCTATGGCTACACCTTC
>TRBJ2-1|NA|TRBV9|TRBD2
CASSDGLADHNEQFF
TGTGCCAGCAGCGACGGACTAGCGGACCACAATGAGCAGTTCTTC
>TRBJ2-5|few|TRBV11-2|TRBD2
CASSPWGGTQETQYF
TGTGCCAGCAGCCCGTGGGGGGGAACCCAAGAGACCCAGTACTTC
>TRBJ2-3|few|TRBV28|TRBD1
CASSYATGGDTQYF
TGTGCCAGCAGTTATGCCACAGGGGGAGATACGCAGTATTTT
>TRBJ1-2|many|TRBV29-1|NA
CSVSTGQGYGYTF
TGCAGCGTTAGTACAGGTCAGGGCTATGGCTACACCTTC
>TRBJ2-1|many|TRBV13|TRBD1
CASSGTGNEQFF
TGTGCCAGCAGCGGGACAGGGAATGAGCAGTTCTTC
>TRBJ1-1|NA|TRBV20-1|NA
CSAHPGGLLATEAFF
TGCAGTGCTCATCCAGGAGGGTTGTTGGCCACTGAAGCTTTCTTT
>TRBJ2-5|many|TRBV24-1|NA
CATSDFFSRASQETQYF
TGTGCCACCAGTGATTTTTTTTCGCGGGCAAGCCAAGAGACCCAGTACTTC
>TRBJ2-7|few|TRBV4-1|NA
CASSPDQAYEQYF
TGCGCCAGCAGCCCGGACCAAGCCTACGAGCAGTACTTC
>TRBJ2-5|NA|TRBV9|TRBD1
CASSGTGGFFETQYF
TGTGCCAGCAGCGGGACAGGGGGTTTCTTCGAGACCCAGTACTTC
>TRBJ1-2|few|TRBV7-8|TRBD1
CASSDRDPNYGYTF
TGTGCCAGCAGCGACAGGGACCCTAACTATGGCTACACCTTC
>TRBJ2-5|few|TRBV7-9|TRBD2
CASSPPGLAGVETQYF
TGTGCCAGCAGCCCGCCTGGACTAGCGGGAGTTGAGACCCAGTACTTC
>TRBJ2-7|few|TRBV7-8|NA
CASSLRLLASSYEQYF
TGTGCCAGCAGCCTCCGTCTCCTTGCCTCCTCCTACGAGCAGTACTTC
>TRBJ2-7|NA|TRBV7-9|TRBD2
CASSFHGTSGRYEQYF
TGTGCCAGCAGCTTCCATGGGACTAGCGGGCGGTACGAGCAGTACTTC
>TRBJ2-2|NA|TRBV5-6|NA
CASNKKATDSTGELFF
TGTGCCAGCAACAAAAAGGCGACCGATAGCACCGGGGAGCTGTTTTTT
>TRBJ2-7|NA|TRBV2|NA
CASSDNSYEQYF
TGTGCCAGCAGTGATAACTCCTACGAGCAGTACTTC
>TRBJ1-5|many|TRBV6-6|NA
CASSQQGDQPQHF
TGTGCCAGCAGTCAACAGGGAGATCAGCCCCAGCATTTT
>TRBJ1-4|NA|TRBV20-1|TRBD1
CSARGQETNEKLFF
TGCAGTGCAAGGGGACAGGAGACTAATGAAAAACTGTTTTTT
>TRBJ2-1|many|TRBV29-1|TRBD2
CSVELWAELGTSGLGVDEQFF
TGCAGCGTTGAATTGTGGGCTGAATTGGGGACTAGCGGGTTGGGTGTCGATGAGCAGTTCTTC
>TRBJ2-5|NA|TRBV6-1|TRBD1
CASSAGQAQETQYF
TGTGCCAGCAGCGCGGGACAGGCGCAAGAGACCCAGTACTTC
>TRBJ2-2|few|TRBV4-1|NA
CASSQVWDPTGELFF
TGCGCCAGCAGCCAAGTTTGGGACCCCACCGGGGAGCTGTTTTTT
>TRBJ1-1|NA|TRBV5-6|NA
CASSLAPEGTEAFF
TGTGCCAGCAGCTTGGCCCCGGAGGGCACTGAAGCTTTCTTT
>TRBJ1-6|few|TRBV12-3/TRBV12-4|NA
CASSSFLGINSPLHF
TGTGCCAGCAGTTCCTTTCTGGGTATTAATTCACCCCTCCACTTT
>TRBJ2-7|NA|TRBV2|TRBD2
CASTLAGASHEQYF
TGTGCCAGCACACTAGCGGGAGCTTCCCACGAGCAGTACTTC
>TRBJ2-1|NA|TRBV7-6|TRBD2
CASSLRVGLAYNEQFF
TGTGCCAGCAGCTTAAGGGTCGGACTAGCCTACAATGAGCAGTTCTTC
>TRBJ2-3|few|TRBV11-2|TRBD2
CASSLELAGSTDTQYF
TGTGCCAGCAGCTTAGAACTAGCGGGGAGCACAGATACGCAGTATTTT
>TRBJ2-5|NA|TRBV12-3/TRBV12-4|TRBD2
CASTNHSGRAGETQYF
TGTGCCAGCACAAACCATAGCGGGAGGGCGGGGGAGACCCAGTACTTC
>TRBJ1-5|NA|TRBV28|NA
CASSLLDQPQHF
TGTGCCAGCAGTTTATTGGATCAGCCCCAGCATTTT
>TRBJ2-5|few|TRBV7-9|NA
CASSKGGETQYF
TGTGCCAGCAGCAAAGGAGGAGAGACCCAGTACTTC
>TRBJ1-1|NA|TRBV9|NA
CASSVAPGLAEAFF
TGTGCCAGCAGCGTTGCCCCCGGGTTGGCTGAAGCTTTCTTT
>TRBJ2-1|many|TRBV24-1|NA
CATSDVQGHSEQFF
TGTGCCACCAGTGATGTACAGGGTCATAGTGAGCAGTTCTTC
>TRBJ2-2|many|TRBV6-5|NA
CASSSGQPNTGELFF
TGTGCCAGCAGTTCGGGGCAACCAAACACCGGGGAGCTGTTTTTT
>TRBJ2-3|NA|TRBV11-1|TRBD2
CASRKETSGRIEDTDTQYF
TGTGCCAGCAGAAAAGAAACTAGCGGGAGAATTGAGGACACAGATACGCAGTATTTT